This TCR beta chain originates from a study of STAT5B mutations in CD4+ large granular lymphocyte leukemia. Study-wide findings and caveats: 8/27 top patient clones versus 2/35 control clones were TRBV06-family. Patient CD4-sorted repertoires stayed more clonal than healthy ones after leukemic-clone removal. Main leukemic clonotypes were patient-specific, but 20% to 25% appeared at low frequency elsewhere.

On this clone itself: As yet, its antigen is unknown.

This CDR3 has 15 residues. The germline V gene encodes CDR1 SGHNT and CDR2 YYREEE (reference sequence). V lost 4 bases, J lost 0 bases, and 4 bases stayed unmatched. The assay was run at survey level. Sequencing was performed with immunoSEQ multiplex PCR; in TCRdb, only in-frame clones are kept and a portion is missing. The repertoire includes 30,000 to 35,000 clones, around four fifths of them detected once, and less than 4.5% sits in the top ten. The TCR originated in a human donor in good health. This chain uses TRBV5-4 with TRBJ2-1; TRBD2 matches 7 bases. Input material: CD4+ T cells from blood buffy coats. CDR3 residues: CASSLGGSSYNEQFF. CDR3 in DNA: TGTGCCAGCAGCCTTGGCGGGAGCTCCTACAATGAGCAGTTCTTC.